This T cell receptor beta chain was sequenced in a study of blood T cell repertoires in COVID-19. Overall study context: The analysed material was cDNA or gDNA that came from T cells, B-cell-depleted T cells, or PBMCs.

On this clone itself: The same CDR3 also results from other DNA sequences found in this sample.

The CDR3 loop spans 15 amino acids. V lost 0 bases and J lost 0, with 8 bases in between. Germline V lookup: CDR1 KGHSH, CDR2 LQKENI. Source study methods: Amplification from reference gene primers served as the basis for estimated nucleated cell counts. The data were produced by immunoSEQ multiplex PCR, yet TCRdb's version contains in-frame clones alone and is incomplete. The V and J calls and clone size come from that table; D and trimming were worked out from the DNA. The data hold 200,000 to 300,000 clones, with roughly 85% observed a single time. Patients from Seattle were sampled longitudinally, starting during active infection.

This sequence originates from a man between 50 and 59 years old with COVID-19, enrolled during active disease. The chain carries TRBV18 and TRBJ1-1, with TRBD1 as a possible D gene (5 bases). The sample comprised peripheral blood. The CDR3 DNA follows: TGTGCCAGCTCACCACCGGGGGGTTTGAACACTGAAGCTTTCTTT. It yields the protein CASSPPGGLNTEAFF.